This TCR beta chain stems from a study of cytomegalovirus exposure and HLA in healthy donors. Study observations and caveats: Later, TCR association rates were found to vary by HLA locus, highest for DRB1 and lowest for HLA-C.

There are 13 residues in the CDR3. V shed 3 bases and J shed 5 bases, with 10 bases lying between them. Germline CDR1 and CDR2: SGHTA and FQGNSA. Primers for the PCR totalled 60 Vbeta and 13 Jbeta. Produced via immunoSEQ multiplex PCR; TCRdb's table is partial and in-frame only. Of 65,000 to 85,000 clones listed, 84% were seen once; the top ten hold roughly 2.3%. Each donor was nominally healthy when sampled (though unrecorded immune exposures were likely). Note on this clone: What it recognizes is unknown.

V usage is TRBV7-2 and J usage is TRBJ1-2; D remains ambiguous. Sequencing was carried out using PBMCs. The receptor was isolated from a woman aged 45-65 years in good health and CMV-seronegative. DNA of the CDR3: TGTGCCAGCAGCTTGAACAGCCGATATGGCTACACCTTC. This gives the protein CASSLNSRYGYTF.